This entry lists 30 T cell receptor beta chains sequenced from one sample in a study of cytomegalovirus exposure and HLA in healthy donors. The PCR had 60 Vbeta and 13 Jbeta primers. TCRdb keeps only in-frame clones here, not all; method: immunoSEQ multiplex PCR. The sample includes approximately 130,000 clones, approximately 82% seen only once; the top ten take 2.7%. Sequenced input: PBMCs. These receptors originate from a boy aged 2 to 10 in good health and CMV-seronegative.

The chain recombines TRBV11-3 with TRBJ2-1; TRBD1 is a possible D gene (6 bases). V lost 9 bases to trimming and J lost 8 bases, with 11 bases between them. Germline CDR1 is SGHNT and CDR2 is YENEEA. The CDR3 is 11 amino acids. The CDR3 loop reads CASRQEDEQFF. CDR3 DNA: TGTGCCAGTAGACAGGAGGATGAGCAGTTCTTC.

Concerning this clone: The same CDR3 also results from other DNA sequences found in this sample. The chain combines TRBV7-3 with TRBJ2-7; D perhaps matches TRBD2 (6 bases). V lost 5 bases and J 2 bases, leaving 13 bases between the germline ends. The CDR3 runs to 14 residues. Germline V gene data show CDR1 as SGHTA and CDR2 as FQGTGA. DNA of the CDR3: TGTGCCAGCAGCCCTGGGACTTATACCTACGAGCAGTACTTC. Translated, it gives CASSPGTYTYEQYF.

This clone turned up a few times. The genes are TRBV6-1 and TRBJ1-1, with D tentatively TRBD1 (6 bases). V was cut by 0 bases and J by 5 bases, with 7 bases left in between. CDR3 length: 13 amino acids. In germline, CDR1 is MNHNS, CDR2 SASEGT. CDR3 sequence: CASSEAQGTEAFF. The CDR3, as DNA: TGTGCCAGCAGTGAAGCACAGGGAACTGAAGCTTTCTTT.

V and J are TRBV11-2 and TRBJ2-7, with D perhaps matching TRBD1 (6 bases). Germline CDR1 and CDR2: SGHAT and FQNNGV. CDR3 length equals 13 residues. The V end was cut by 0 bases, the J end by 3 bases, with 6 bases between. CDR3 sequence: CASSLEGGYEQYF. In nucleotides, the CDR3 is TGTGCCAGCAGCTTAGAAGGGGGCTACGAGCAGTACTTC.

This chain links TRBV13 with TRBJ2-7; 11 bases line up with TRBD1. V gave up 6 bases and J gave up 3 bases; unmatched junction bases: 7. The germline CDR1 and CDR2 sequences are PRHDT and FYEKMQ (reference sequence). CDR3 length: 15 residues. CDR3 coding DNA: TGTGCCAGCAGTGACTCCGGGACAGGGGGCTACGAGCAGTACGTC. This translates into CASSDSGTGGYEQYV.

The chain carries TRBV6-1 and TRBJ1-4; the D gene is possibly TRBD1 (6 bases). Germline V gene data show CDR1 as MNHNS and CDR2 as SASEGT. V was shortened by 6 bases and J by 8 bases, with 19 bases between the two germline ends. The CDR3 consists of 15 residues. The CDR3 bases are TGTGCCAGCAGCCCTGGGGGGGGGCTGGTAGAAAAACTGTTTTTT. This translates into CASSPGGGLVEKLFF.

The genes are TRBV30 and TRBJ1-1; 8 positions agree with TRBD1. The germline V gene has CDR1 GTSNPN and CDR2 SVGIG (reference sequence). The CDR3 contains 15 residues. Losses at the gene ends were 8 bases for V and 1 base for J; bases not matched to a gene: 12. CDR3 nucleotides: TGTGCCGGGGCAGGGGGCGGGTATCGGAACACTGAAGCTTTCTTT. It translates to CAGAGGGYRNTEAFF.

CDR3 nucleotide sequence: TGTGCCAGCAGCTTGGCACAGGGTATCTACGAGCAGTACGTC. This sequence encodes CASSLAQGIYEQYV. This chain links TRBV5-5 with TRBJ2-7; a weak D match, TRBD1 (6 bases). This CDR3 is 14 amino acids long. V lost 0 bases and J 3 bases, leaving 10 bases between the germline ends. CDR1 and CDR2 from the germline V gene are SGHKS and YYEKEE (reference sequence).

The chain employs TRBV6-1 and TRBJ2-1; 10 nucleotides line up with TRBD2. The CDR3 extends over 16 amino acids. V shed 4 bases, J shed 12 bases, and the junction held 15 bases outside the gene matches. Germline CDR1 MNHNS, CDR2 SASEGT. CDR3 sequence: CASSGLAGAFEWGQFF. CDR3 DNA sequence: TGTGCCAGCAGTGGTCTAGCGGGAGCGTTTGAGTGGGGGCAGTTCTTC.

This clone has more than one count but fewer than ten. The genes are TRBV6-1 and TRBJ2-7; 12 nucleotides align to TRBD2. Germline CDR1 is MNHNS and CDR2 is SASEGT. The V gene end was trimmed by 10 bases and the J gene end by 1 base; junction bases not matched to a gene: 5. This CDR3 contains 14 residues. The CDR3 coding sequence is TGTGCCACCGGACTAGCGGGGCTATCCTACGAGCAGTACGTC. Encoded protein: CATGLAGLSYEQYV.

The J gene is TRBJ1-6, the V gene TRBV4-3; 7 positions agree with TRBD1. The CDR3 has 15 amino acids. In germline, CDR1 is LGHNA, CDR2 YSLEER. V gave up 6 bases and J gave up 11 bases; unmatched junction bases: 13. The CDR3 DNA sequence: TGCGCCAGCAGGGACAGGTCTGGTTTCTGGACACCCCTCCACTTT. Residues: CASRDRSGFWTPLHF.

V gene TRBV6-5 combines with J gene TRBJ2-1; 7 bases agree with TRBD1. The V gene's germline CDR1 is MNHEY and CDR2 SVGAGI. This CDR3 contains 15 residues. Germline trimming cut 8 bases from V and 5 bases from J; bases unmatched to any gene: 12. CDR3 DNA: TGTGCCAGCTCAGGAAGGGGGCAGGGTAACAATGAGCAGTTCTTC. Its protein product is CASSGRGQGNNEQFF.

DNA of the CDR3: TGTGCCAGCAGCTTCCCTCCGGGACAGTACTCTGGGGCCAACGTCCTGACTTTC. This gives the protein CASSFPPGQYSGANVLTF. The rearrangement uses TRBV5-6 and TRBJ2-6, with 7 bases matching TRBD1. Germline CDR1 reads SGHDT; CDR2 reads YYEEEE. The CDR3 length is 18 residues. J was trimmed by 0 bases and V by 2 bases; bases with no gene match: 8.

CDR3 amino acids: CASRRHSRGGYTF. CDR3 in DNA: TGTGCCAGCAGACGCCATTCCCGAGGAGGCTACACCTTC. This chain joins TRBV27 and TRBJ1-2; D remains unclear. V shed 6 bases and J shed 8 bases, with 16 bases lying between them. From germline, CDR1 is MNHEY and CDR2 SMNVEV (reference sequence). The CDR3 is made up of 13 amino acids.

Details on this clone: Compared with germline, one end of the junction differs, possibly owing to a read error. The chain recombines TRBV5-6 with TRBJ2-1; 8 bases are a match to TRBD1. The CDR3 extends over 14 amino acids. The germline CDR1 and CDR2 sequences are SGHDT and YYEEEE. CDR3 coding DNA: TGTGCCAGCAGCGAGGGACAGGAAAGAAATGGGCAGTTCTTC. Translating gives CASSEGQERNGQFF. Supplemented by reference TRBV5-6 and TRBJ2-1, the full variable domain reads DAGVTQSPTHLIKTRGQQVTLRCSPKSGHDTVSWYQQALGQGPQFIFQYYEEEERQRGNFPDRFSGHQFPNYSSELNVNALLLGDSALYLCASSEGQERNGQFFGPGTRLTVL.

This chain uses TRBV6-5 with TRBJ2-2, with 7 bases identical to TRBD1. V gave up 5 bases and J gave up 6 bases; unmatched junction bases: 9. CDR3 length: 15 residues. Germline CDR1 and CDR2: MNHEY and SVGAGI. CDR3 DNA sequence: TGTGCCAGCAGTCCTCGACGGACAGGCTCCGGGGAGCTGTTTTTT. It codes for CASSPRRTGSGELFF.

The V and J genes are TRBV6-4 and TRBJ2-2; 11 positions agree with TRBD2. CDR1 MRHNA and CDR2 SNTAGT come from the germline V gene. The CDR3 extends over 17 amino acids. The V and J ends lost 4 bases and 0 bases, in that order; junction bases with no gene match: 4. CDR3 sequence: CASSVLAGATNTGELFF. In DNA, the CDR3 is TGTGCCAGCAGTGTACTAGCGGGGGCTACGAACACCGGGGAGCTGTTTTTT.

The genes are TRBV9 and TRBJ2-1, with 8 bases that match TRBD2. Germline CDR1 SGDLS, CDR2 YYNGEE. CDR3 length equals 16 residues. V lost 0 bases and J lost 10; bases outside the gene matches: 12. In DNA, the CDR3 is TGTGCCAGCAGCGTAGCCGGGAGGGCCGGATCATGGGAGCAGTTCTTC. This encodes CASSVAGRAGSWEQFF.

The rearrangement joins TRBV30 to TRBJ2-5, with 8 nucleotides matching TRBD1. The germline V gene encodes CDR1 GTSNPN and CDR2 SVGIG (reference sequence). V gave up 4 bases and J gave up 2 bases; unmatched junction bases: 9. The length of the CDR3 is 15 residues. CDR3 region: CAWTGARGHQETQYF. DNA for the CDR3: TGTGCCTGGACCGGCGCCAGGGGGCATCAAGAGACCCAGTACTTC. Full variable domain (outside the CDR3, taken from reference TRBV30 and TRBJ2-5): SQTIHQWPATLVQPVGSPLSLECTVEGTSNPNLYWYRQAAGRGLQLLFYSVGIGQISSEVPQNLSASRPQDRQFILSSKKLLLSDSGFYLCAWTGARGHQETQYFGPGTRLLVL.

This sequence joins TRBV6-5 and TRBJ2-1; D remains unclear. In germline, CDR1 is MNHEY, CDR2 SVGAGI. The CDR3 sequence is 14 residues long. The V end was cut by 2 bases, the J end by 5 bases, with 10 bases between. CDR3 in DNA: TGTGCCAGCAGTTACGGCCAGGCTAACAATGAGCAGTTCTTC. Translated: CASSYGQANNEQFF.

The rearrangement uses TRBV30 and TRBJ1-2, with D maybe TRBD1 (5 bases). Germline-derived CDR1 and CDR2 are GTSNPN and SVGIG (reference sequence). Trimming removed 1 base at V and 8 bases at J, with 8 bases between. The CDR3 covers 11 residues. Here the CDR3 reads CAWSGGVGYTF. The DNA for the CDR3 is TGTGCCTGGAGTGGGGGGGTGGGCTACACCTTC.

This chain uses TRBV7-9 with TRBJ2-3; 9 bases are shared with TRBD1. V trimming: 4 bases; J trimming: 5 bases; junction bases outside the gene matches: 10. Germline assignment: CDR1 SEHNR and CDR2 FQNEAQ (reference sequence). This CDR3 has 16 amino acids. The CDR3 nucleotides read TGTGCCAGCAGCTCCTCCCTCACAGGGGGCCGAGATACGCAGTATTTT. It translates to CASSSSLTGGRDTQYF.

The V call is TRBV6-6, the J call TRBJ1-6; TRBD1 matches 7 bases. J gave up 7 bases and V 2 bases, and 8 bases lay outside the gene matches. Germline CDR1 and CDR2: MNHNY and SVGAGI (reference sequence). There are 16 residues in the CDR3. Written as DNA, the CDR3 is TGTGCCAGCAGTTACCCGAACCCGGGACAGAATTCACCCCTCCACTTT. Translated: CASSYPNPGQNSPLHF.

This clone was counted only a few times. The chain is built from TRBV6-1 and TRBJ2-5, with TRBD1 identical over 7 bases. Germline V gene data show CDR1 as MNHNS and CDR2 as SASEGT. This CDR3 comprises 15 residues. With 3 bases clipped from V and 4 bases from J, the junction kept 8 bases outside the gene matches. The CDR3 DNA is TGTGCCAGCAGTGAGGTCTCAGGGGGACCAGAGACCCAGTACTTC. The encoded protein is CASSEVSGGPETQYF.

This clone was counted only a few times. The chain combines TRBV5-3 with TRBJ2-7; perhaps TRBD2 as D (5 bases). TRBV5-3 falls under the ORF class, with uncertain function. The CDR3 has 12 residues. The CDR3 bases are TGTGCCAGCAGCTTCCGGGACTACGAGCAGTACGTC. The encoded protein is CASSFRDYEQYV.

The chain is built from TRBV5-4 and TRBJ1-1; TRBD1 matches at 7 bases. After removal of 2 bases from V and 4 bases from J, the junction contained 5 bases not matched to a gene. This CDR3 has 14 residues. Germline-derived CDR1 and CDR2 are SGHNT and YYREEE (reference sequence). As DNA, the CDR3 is TGTGCCAGCAGCTTACAGGGGAGAGGCACTGAAGCTTTCTTT. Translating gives CASSLQGRGTEAFF.

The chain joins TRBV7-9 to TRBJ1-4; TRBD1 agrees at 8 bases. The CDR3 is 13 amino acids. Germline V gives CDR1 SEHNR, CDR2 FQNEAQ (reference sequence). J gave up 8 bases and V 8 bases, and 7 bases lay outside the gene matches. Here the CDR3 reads CASSGTGREKLFF. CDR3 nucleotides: TGTGCCAGCTCCGGGACAGGAAGGGAAAAACTGTTTTTT.

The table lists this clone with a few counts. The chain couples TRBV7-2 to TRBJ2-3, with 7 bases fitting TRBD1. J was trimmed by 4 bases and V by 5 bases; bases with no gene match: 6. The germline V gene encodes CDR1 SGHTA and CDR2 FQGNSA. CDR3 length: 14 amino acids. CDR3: CASSPTGAPDTQYF. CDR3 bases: TGTGCCAGCAGCCCAACAGGGGCCCCAGATACGCAGTATTTT. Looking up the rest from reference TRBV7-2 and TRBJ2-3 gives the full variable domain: GAGVSQSPSNKVTEKGKDVELRCDPISGHTALYWYRQSLGQGLEFLIYFQGNSAPDKSGLPSDRFSAERTGGSVSTLTIQRTQQEDSAVYLCASSPTGAPDTQYFGPGTRLTVL.

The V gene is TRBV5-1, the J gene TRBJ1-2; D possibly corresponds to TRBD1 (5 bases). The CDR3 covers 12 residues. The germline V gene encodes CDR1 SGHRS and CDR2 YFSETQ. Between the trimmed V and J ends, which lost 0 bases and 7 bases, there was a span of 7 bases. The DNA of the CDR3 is TGCGCCAGCAGCTTGGAGGGGTCTGGCTACACCTTC. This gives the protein CASSLEGSGYTF.

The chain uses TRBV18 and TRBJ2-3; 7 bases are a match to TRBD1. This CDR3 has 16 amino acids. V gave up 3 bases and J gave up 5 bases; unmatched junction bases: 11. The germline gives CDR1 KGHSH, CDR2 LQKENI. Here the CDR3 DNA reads TGTGCCAGCTCACCGCGGACAGGCGGTGGGGGAGATACGCAGTATTTT. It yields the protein CASSPRTGGGGDTQYF.